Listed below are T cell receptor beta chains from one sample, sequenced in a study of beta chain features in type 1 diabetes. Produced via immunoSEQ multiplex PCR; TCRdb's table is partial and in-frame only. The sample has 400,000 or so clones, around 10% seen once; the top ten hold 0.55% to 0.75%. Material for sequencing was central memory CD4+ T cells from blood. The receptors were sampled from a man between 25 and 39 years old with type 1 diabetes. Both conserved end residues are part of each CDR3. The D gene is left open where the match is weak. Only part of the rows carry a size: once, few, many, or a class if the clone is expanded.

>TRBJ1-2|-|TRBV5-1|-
CASSFQGLYGYTF
TGCGCCAGCAGCTTTCAGGGGCTCTATGGCTACACCTTC
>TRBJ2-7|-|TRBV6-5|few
CASSYSEPGAHEQYF
TGTGCCAGCAGTTACTCGGAACCGGGAGCCCACGAGCAGTACTTC
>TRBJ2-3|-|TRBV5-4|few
CASSLGAGLTWGDTQYF
TGTGCCAGCAGCCTCGGGGCGGGCCTTACTTGGGGAGATACGCAGTATTTT
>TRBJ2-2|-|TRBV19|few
CASKQGAGELFF
TGTGCCAGTAAACAGGGAGCCGGGGAGCTGTTTTTT
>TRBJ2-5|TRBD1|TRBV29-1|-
CSVDRAAETQYF
TGCAGCGTGGACAGGGCTGCGGAGACCCAGTACTTC
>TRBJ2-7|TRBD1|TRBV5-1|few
CASRPGQPTYEQYF
TGCGCCAGTAGACCGGGACAGCCGACCTACGAGCAGTACTTC
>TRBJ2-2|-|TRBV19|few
CASGETGTTGELFF
TGTGCCAGTGGTGAGACAGGCACCACCGGGGAGCTGTTTTTT
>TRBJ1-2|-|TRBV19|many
CASSIDGDSHGYTF
TGTGCCAGTAGTATAGATGGGGATTCCCATGGCTACACCTTC
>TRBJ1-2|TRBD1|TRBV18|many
CASSPLQGEDGYTF
TGTGCCAGCTCACCCCTTCAGGGGGAAGATGGCTACACCTTC
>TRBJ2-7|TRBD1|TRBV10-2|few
CASSDVGTGMYEQYF
TGCGCCAGCAGTGACGTTGGGACAGGGATGTACGAGCAGTACTTC
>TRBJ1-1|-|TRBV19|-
CASSIVPGESTEAFF
TGTGCCAGTAGTATAGTGCCAGGGGAAAGCACTGAAGCTTTCTTT
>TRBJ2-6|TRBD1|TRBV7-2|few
CASSLVSGGAVGANVLTF
TGTGCCAGCAGCTTAGTATCAGGGGGCGCCGTTGGGGCCAACGTCCTGACTTTC
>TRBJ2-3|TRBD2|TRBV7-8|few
CASSLAGTSGWSF
TGTGCCAGCAGCTTAGCCGGGACTAGCGGGTGGTCTTTT
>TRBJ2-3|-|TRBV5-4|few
CASSLGLDLSTDTQYF
TGTGCCAGCAGCTTGGGACTAGACCTTAGCACAGATACGCAGTATTTT
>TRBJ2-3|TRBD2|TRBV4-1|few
CASSQVPTSGSSADTQYF
TGCGCCAGCAGCCAAGTCCCGACTAGCGGGAGTTCTGCAGATACGCAGTATTTT
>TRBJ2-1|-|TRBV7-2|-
CASSLMGSRANEQFF
TGTGCCAGCAGCTTAATGGGGTCAAGGGCCAATGAGCAGTTCTTC
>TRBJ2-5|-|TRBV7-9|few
CASSVGGPETQYF
TGTGCCAGCAGCGTAGGGGGGCCAGAGACCCAGTACTTC
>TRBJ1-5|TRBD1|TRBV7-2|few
CASSPGQGNFQPQHF
TGTGCCAGCAGCCCTGGACAGGGAAATTTTCAGCCCCAGCATTTT
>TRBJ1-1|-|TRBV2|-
CASSEGGAHTEAFF
TGTGCCAGCAGTGAAGGTGGGGCCCACACTGAAGCTTTCTTT
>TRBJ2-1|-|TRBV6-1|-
CASSDSGLYEQFF
TGTGCCAGCAGTGACTCTGGTTTGTATGAGCAGTTCTTC
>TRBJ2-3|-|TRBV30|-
CAWAYTTDTQYF
TGTGCCTGGGCCTATACCACAGATACGCAGTATTTT
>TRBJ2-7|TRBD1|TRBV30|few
CAWKVRQGYEQYF
TGTGCCTGGAAAGTTAGACAGGGATACGAGCAGTACTTC
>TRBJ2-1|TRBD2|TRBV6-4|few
CASSLGLAENDEQFF
TGTGCCAGCAGTTTGGGACTAGCGGAAAACGATGAGCAGTTCTTC
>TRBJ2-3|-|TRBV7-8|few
CASSLRAGVTDTQYF
TGTGCCAGCAGCTTGAGGGCAGGAGTGACAGATACGCAGTATTTT
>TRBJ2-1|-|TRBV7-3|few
CASSSPNEGYLHNEQFF
TGTGCCAGCAGCTCTCCCAACGAGGGGTATCTCCACAATGAGCAGTTCTTC
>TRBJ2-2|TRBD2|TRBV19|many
CASSIAGLAMVNTGELFF
TGTGCCAGTAGTATCGCGGGACTAGCGATGGTGAACACCGGGGAGCTGTTTTTT
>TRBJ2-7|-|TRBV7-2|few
CASSSRLGSYEQYF
TGTGCCAGCAGCTCTCGATTGGGCTCCTACGAGCAGTACTTC
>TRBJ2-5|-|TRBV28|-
CASSLPARETQYF
TGTGCCAGCAGTTTACCGGCGCGGGAGACCCAGTACTTC
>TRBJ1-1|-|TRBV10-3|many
CAISESRGDINTEAFF
TGTGCCATCAGTGAGTCGAGAGGGGACATCAACACTGAAGCTTTCTTT
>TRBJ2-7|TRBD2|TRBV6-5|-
CASSIGTMGSDEQYF
TGTGCCAGCAGTATAGGGACTATGGGATCTGACGAGCAGTACTTC
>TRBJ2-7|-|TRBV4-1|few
CASSHPDNYEQYF
TGCGCCAGCAGCCATCCCGACAACTACGAGCAGTACTTC
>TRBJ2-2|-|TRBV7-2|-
CASSFWTHTGELFF
TGTGCCAGCAGCTTCTGGACGCACACCGGGGAGCTGTTTTTT
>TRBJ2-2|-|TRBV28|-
CASSPKTGGTGWTGELFF
TGTGCCAGCAGCCCCAAAACGGGGGGGACAGGGTGGACCGGGGAGCTGTTTTTT
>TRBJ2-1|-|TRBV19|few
CASSRQEQFF
TGTGCCAGTAGTCGCCAAGAGCAGTTCTTC
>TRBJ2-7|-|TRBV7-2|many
CASSRDQYEQYF
TGTGCCAGCAGCAGGGACCAGTACGAGCAGTACTTC
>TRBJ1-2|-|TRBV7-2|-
CASSQDANGDYGYTF
TGTGCCAGCAGCCAAGACGCAAACGGGGATTATGGCTACACCTTC
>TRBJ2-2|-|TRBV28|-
CASSTAANTGELFF
TGTGCCAGCAGTACCGCAGCGAACACCGGGGAGCTGTTTTTT
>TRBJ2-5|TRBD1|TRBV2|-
CASVNRDRGSGETQYF
TGTGCCAGCGTTAACAGGGACAGGGGGTCAGGAGAGACCCAGTACTTC
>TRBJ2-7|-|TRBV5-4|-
CASSQEVGEQYF
TGCGCCAGCAGCCAAGAGGTGGGGGAGCAGTACTTC
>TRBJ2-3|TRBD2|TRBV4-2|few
CASSPRDYQPDTQYF
TGTGCCAGCAGCCCTCGGGACTACCAGCCAGATACGCAGTATTTT
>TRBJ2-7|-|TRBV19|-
CASSKRLESYEQYF
TGTGCCAGTAGTAAGCGACTCGAATCCTACGAGCAGTACTTC
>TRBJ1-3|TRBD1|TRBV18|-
CASSPRLTAGGSGNTIYF
TGTGCCAGCTCACCAAGACTAACGGCAGGGGGCTCTGGAAACACCATATATTTT
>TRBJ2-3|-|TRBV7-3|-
CASSFVVGEALGDTQYF
TGTGCCAGCAGCTTTGTTGTGGGGGAAGCACTTGGAGATACGCAGTATTTT
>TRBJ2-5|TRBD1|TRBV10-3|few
CAISGGGTGAQETQYF
TGTGCCATCAGTGGGGGAGGGACAGGGGCCCAAGAGACCCAGTACTTC
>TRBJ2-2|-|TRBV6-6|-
CASSFRNGANTGELFF
TGTGCCAGCAGTTTTCGGAACGGGGCGAACACCGGGGAGCTGTTTTTT
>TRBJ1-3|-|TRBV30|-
CAWSVLSGNTIYF
TGTGCCTGGAGTGTACTTTCGGGAAACACCATATATTTT
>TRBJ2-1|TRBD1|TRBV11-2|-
CASSPRGQGGRSEQFF
TGTGCCAGCAGCCCCCGGGGACAGGGAGGTAGGAGTGAGCAGTTCTTC
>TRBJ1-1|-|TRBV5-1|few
CASSSGQSTTEAFF
TGCGCCAGCAGCAGCGGACAGTCAACCACTGAAGCTTTCTTT
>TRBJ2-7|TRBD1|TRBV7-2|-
CASSFPTKGQGWSSYEQYF
TGTGCCAGCAGCTTTCCCACAAAAGGACAGGGATGGAGCTCCTACGAGCAGTACTTC
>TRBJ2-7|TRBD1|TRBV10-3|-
CAISALGQGTYEQYF
TGTGCCATCAGTGCGTTGGGACAGGGGACCTACGAGCAGTACTTC
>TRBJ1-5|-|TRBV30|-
CAWSLRNNQPQHF
TGTGCCTGGAGTCTTAGAAACAATCAGCCCCAGCATTTT
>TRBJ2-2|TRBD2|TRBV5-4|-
CASSLGTSGKNTGELFF
TGTGCCAGCAGCTTGGGGACTAGCGGGAAGAACACCGGGGAGCTGTTTTTT
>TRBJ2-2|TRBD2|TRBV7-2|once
CASSLYAGGGTGELFF
TGTGCCAGCAGCTTATATGCGGGAGGGGGGACCGGGGAGCTGTTTTTT